The rows below give T cell receptor beta chains drawn from one sample of a study of immune cell composition in non-small cell lung cancer. Libraries were prepared by immunoSEQ multiplex PCR; TCRdb keeps only in-frame clonotypes and omits some of them. The sample consists of around 9,000 clones, roughly 80% of them appearing once. Sequenced material: non-adjacent lung tissue. Receptors originate from a human donor with non-small cell lung cancer. CDR3s include the opening cysteine and the closing phenylalanine or tryptophan. The order of the fields is D gene, J gene, clone size, V gene, CDR3 protein, CDR3 DNA. D genes are given only for firm matches. Only part of the rows carry a size: once, few, many, or a class if the clone is expanded.

>-|TRBJ2-7|few|TRBV9
CASSAYASGGSNEQYF
TGTGCCAGCAGCGCGTATGCCTCTGGGGGTTCCAACGAGCAGTACTTC
>TRBD2|TRBJ2-1|-|TRBV6-5
CASRLAGATYNEQFF
TGTGCCAGCAGATTAGCGGGAGCGACCTACAATGAGCAGTTCTTC
>-|TRBJ2-7|-|TRBV6-1
CASSEASADPSYEQYF
TGTGCCAGCAGTGAAGCATCGGCGGATCCTTCCTACGAGCAGTACTTC
>-|TRBJ2-3|-|TRBV19
CADIITTRMADTQYF
TGTGCCGATATCATCACGACTCGGATGGCAGATACGCAGTATTTT
>-|TRBJ2-3|-|TRBV28
CASSLGIGYADTQYF
TGTGCCAGCAGTTTAGGGATTGGTTACGCAGATACGCAGTATTTT
>-|TRBJ2-5|-|TRBV4-1
CASSPGETQYF
TGCGCCAGCAGCCCGGGGGAGACCCAGTACTTC
>-|TRBJ1-6|-|TRBV9
CASTRDTVNSPLHF
TGTGCCAGCACGAGGGACACGGTCAATTCACCCCTCCACTTT
>-|TRBJ2-7|-|TRBV27
CASSPVTGSSEQYF
TGTGCCAGCAGTCCAGTCACAGGGTCGTCCGAGCAGTACTTC
>-|TRBJ2-2|-|TRBV1
CTSSQRTGGTGELFF
TGCACCAGCAGCCAGAGGACAGGGGGAACCGGGGAGCTGTTTTTT
>-|TRBJ1-2|-|TRBV5-1
CASSPEANYGYTF
TGCGCCAGCTCGCCAGAAGCTAACTATGGCTACACCTTC
>-|TRBJ2-3|-|TRBV28
CASNTGNTDTQYF
TGTGCCAGCAATACGGGGAACACAGATACGCAGTATTTT
>-|TRBJ2-3|-|TRBV19
CASSYTESDTQYF
TGTGCCAGTAGTTACACCGAATCAGATACGCAGTATTTT
>TRBD2|TRBJ2-1|-|TRBV4-1
CASSQDGTSYNEQFF
TGCGCCAGCAGCCAAGACGGGACTAGTTACAATGAGCAGTTCTTC
>TRBD2|TRBJ2-5|-|TRBV7-7
CASSLGLGAETQYF
TGTGCTAGCAGCTTAGGACTAGGGGCAGAGACCCAGTACTTC
>TRBD2|TRBJ2-7|-|TRBV5-1
CASSPGGTSQYEQYF
TGCGCCAGCAGCCCGGGGGGGACTAGTCAATACGAGCAGTACTTC
>-|TRBJ1-1|-|TRBV29-1
CSVDRAPNTEAFF
TGCAGCGTTGACAGGGCCCCGAACACTGAAGCTTTCTTT
>TRBD1|TRBJ1-5|-|TRBV7-2
CASSTRQGQQPQHF
TGTGCCAGCAGCACCAGACAGGGGCAGCAGCCCCAGCATTTT
>TRBD2|TRBJ2-1|-|TRBV28
CASSFEVAGVNEQFF
TGTGCCAGCAGTTTCGAGGTAGCGGGAGTGAATGAGCAGTTCTTC
>-|TRBJ2-1|-|TRBV4-2
CASSQDLGGYYNEQFF
TGTGCCAGCAGCCAAGATCTTGGAGGATATTACAATGAGCAGTTCTTC
>-|TRBJ2-3|-|TRBV9
CASSPPLGGVETDTQYF
TGTGCCAGCAGCCCCCCCCTAGGTGGGGTTGAGACAGATACGCAGTATTTT
>-|TRBJ2-1|-|TRBV5-1
CASRDSSYNEQFF
TGCGCCAGCAGGGACAGCTCCTACAATGAGCAGTTCTTC
>-|TRBJ1-3|once|TRBV9
CASSVDRGISGNTIYF
TGTGCCAGCAGCGTAGATCGGGGCATCTCTGGAAACACCATATATTTT
>TRBD1|TRBJ1-1|-|TRBV7-9
CASSLVGAGGNTEAFF
TGTGCCAGCAGCTTAGTGGGGGCAGGGGGCAACACTGAAGCTTTCTTT
>-|TRBJ1-1|-|TRBV28
CASSPDRTEAFF
TGTGCCAGCAGCCCAGACCGCACTGAAGCTTTCTTT
>-|TRBJ2-5|few|TRBV29-1
CSAGRGLETQYF
TGCAGCGCCGGACGGGGTTTAGAGACCCAGTACTTC
>TRBD1|TRBJ2-5|-|TRBV5-1
CASSSGGTGGVQYF
TGCGCCAGCAGCTCGGGAGGGACAGGGGGTGTCCAGTACTTC
>-|TRBJ1-1|once|TRBV15
CATSRAGAAFF
TGTGCCACCAGCAGAGCGGGGGCGGCTTTCTTT
>-|TRBJ2-1|-|TRBV4-3
CASSQDHWSSYNEQFF
TGCGCCAGCAGCCAGGATCATTGGAGCTCCTACAATGAGCAGTTCTTC
>-|TRBJ1-6|once|TRBV7-2
CASSFSPATARNSPLHF
TGTGCCAGCAGCTTCTCCCCCGCGACGGCGCGGAATTCACCCCTCCACTTT
>TRBD1|TRBJ2-7|-|TRBV7-2
CASTLQPGTGSTYEQYF
TGTGCCAGCACACTCCAACCCGGGACAGGGAGTACCTACGAGCAGTACTTC
>-|TRBJ1-6|-|TRBV5-8
CASSLIRERFNSPLHF
TGTGCCAGCAGCTTGATACGAGAGCGATTTAATTCACCCCTCCACTTT
>-|TRBJ2-2|-|TRBV4-1
CASSQEALVAGELFF
TGCGCCAGCAGCCAAGAAGCGCTAGTGGCCGGGGAGCTGTTTTTT
>-|TRBJ1-6|-|TRBV23-1
CASSQDSPLHF
TGCGCCAGCAGTCAGGATTCACCCCTCCACTTT
>TRBD2|TRBJ2-7|-|TRBV6-1
CASTRGTGGTYEQYF
TGTGCCAGCACCCGGGGGACGGGAGGTACCTACGAGCAGTACTTC
>-|TRBJ1-2|-|TRBV6-5
CASSYSIGDTYGYTF
TGTGCCAGCAGTTACTCGATTGGGGATACCTATGGCTACACCTTC
>-|TRBJ2-5|-|TRBV29-1
CSVLLGETQYF
TGCAGCGTACTACTGGGAGAGACCCAGTACTTC
>TRBD1|TRBJ1-4|-|TRBV4-1
CASSLTTGLAEKLFF
TGCGCCAGCAGCTTAACGACAGGGCTGGCTGAAAAACTGTTTTTT
>-|TRBJ1-3|-|TRBV30
CAWQDSGNTIYF
TGTGCCTGGCAGGACTCTGGAAACACCATATATTTT
>TRBD1|TRBJ1-1|-|TRBV6-5
CASRGRGFGTEAFF
TGTGCCAGCAGGGGCAGGGGGTTTGGCACTGAAGCTTTCTTT
>-|TRBJ2-2|-|TRBV11-3
CASSLDATGELFF
TGTGCCAGCAGCTTAGATGCCACCGGGGAGCTGTTTTTT
>TRBD2|TRBJ2-1|-|TRBV7-8
CASSLVGTSGRNYLSYNEQFF
TGTGCCAGCAGCTTGGTTGGGACTAGCGGGAGGAATTACCTCTCCTACAATGAGCAGTTCTTC
>-|TRBJ1-2|-|TRBV19
CASSDTSYGGYGYTF
TGTGCCAGTAGTGATACCAGCTACGGAGGCTATGGCTACACCTTC
>-|TRBJ1-6|-|TRBV7-2
CASSLGSPLHF
TGTGCCAGCAGCTTAGGGTCACCCCTCCACTTT
>TRBD1|TRBJ1-6|-|TRBV15
CATSGGQGLNSPLHF
TGTGCCACCAGCGGGGGACAGGGTCTGAATTCACCCCTCCACTTT
>-|TRBJ1-1|once|TRBV9
CASSASGGETEAFF
TGTGCCAGCAGCGCTAGTGGGGGGGAGACTGAAGCTTTCTTT
>-|TRBJ2-2|-|TRBV5-6
CASSLGLAWNTGELFF
TGTGCCAGCAGCTTGGGTCTAGCGTGGAACACCGGGGAGCTGTTTTTT
>-|TRBJ1-1|-|TRBV5-5
CASSLSQSNTEAFF
TGTGCCAGCAGCTTGTCGCAGTCGAACACTGAAGCTTTCTTT
>-|TRBJ2-2|once|TRBV5-4
CASSLKDRQTGELFF
TGTGCCAGCAGCTTGAAGGACAGACAGACCGGGGAGCTGTTTTTT
>TRBD1|TRBJ2-3|-|TRBV28
CASSRQGGTDTQYF
TGTGCCAGCAGCCGACAGGGGGGAACAGATACGCAGTATTTT
>-|TRBJ1-2|-|TRBV7-9
CASSLSVAHGYTF
TGTGCCAGCAGCTTGTCAGTGGCCCATGGCTACACCTTC
>-|TRBJ1-1|-|TRBV9
CASSVRGNTEAFF
TGTGCCAGCAGCGTACGGGGGAACACTGAAGCTTTCTTT
>-|TRBJ2-2|-|TRBV5-1
CASSLARTGELFF
TGCGCCAGCAGCTTGGCGAGGACCGGGGAGCTGTTTTTT
>-|TRBJ1-6|-|TRBV7-3
CASSSGGSSYNSPLHF
TGTGCCAGCAGTTCCGGCGGTAGCTCCTATAATTCACCCCTCCACTTT
>-|TRBJ2-2|medium-sized|TRBV19
CAGADANTGELFF
TGTGCCGGAGCAGATGCGAACACCGGGGAGCTGTTTTTT
>-|TRBJ1-3|-|TRBV30
CAWMDSGNTIYF
TGTGCCTGGATGGACAGTGGAAACACCATATATTTT
>-|TRBJ2-1|-|TRBV11-2
CASSVGTQKYNEQFF
TGTGCCAGCAGCGTAGGGACACAGAAGTACAATGAGCAGTTCTTC
>-|TRBJ2-3|-|TRBV6-1
CASSERAQYF
TGTGCCAGCAGTGAACGCGCGCAGTATTTT